Each of the 32 T cell receptor beta chains below was sequenced from the same sample in a study of shared clonotypes between healthy human individuals. TCRdb's table, derived via immunoSEQ multiplex PCR, lists solely in-frame clones and lacks some. The table shows over 2 million clones, with 85% to 95% occurring only once. Sequenced: naive CD4+ T cells sorted from blood. Subset given: CD45RA+ positively selected. The receptor source for this set is a man between 18 and 35 years old in good health.

V and J are TRBV5-1 and TRBJ2-7; D may be TRBD1 (6 bases). The V gene's germline CDR1 is SGHRS and CDR2 YFSETQ. The CDR3 has 17 amino acids. Trimming left V 4 bases short and J 3 bases short, with 23 bases between. Written as DNA, the CDR3 is TGCGCCAGCAGCAACGGACAGTCCAACTCTATCATCTACGAGCAGTACTTC. Translation gives CASSNGQSNSIIYEQYF.

V usage is TRBV23-1 and J usage is TRBJ1-5, with D hard to call. TRBV23-1 is classed as an ORF, of uncertain function. Deletions cut 2 bases from V and 1 base from J, with 3 bases between. CDR3 length: 13 residues. The CDR3 sequence is CASSQGSNQPQHF. The CDR3 DNA follows: TGCGCCAGCAGTCAAGGGAGCAATCAGCCCCAGCATTTT.

V is TRBV2 and J is TRBJ2-5; weak D call: TRBD1 (6 bases). Germline loops: CDR1 SNHLY, CDR2 FYNNEI. This CDR3 has 14 amino acids. Trimming shortened V by 5 bases and J by 4 bases, and 14 bases separated the two germline ends. As DNA, the CDR3 is TGTGCCAGCAGTTCCGGGACACCCCCAGAGACCCAGTACTTC. Its protein is CASSSGTPPETQYF. The complete variable domain, with remaining parts taken from reference TRBV2 and TRBJ2-5, reads EPEVTQTPSHQVTQMGQEVILRCVPISNHLYFYWYRQILGQKVEFLVSFYNNEISEKSEIFDDQFSVERPDGSNFTLKIRSTKLEDSAMYFCASSSGTPPETQYFGPGTRLLVL.

The chain employs TRBV6-6 and TRBJ1-2, with D tentatively TRBD1 (6 bases). V shed 8 bases and J shed 4 bases, with 23 bases lying between them. Germline loops: CDR1 MNHNY, CDR2 SVGAGI (reference sequence). The CDR3 length is 16 residues. In nucleotides, the CDR3 is TGTGCCAGCGCAACACCCCCCTTAGGGGGAAGCTATGGCTACACCTTC. The encoded protein is CASATPPLGGSYGYTF.

V usage is TRBV11-2 and J usage is TRBJ1-5, with D possibly TRBD1 on 5 matching bases. This CDR3 has 14 amino acids. CDR1 SGHAT and CDR2 FQNNGV come from the germline V gene. The ends were cut back, 0 bases at V and 6 bases at J, with 9 bases in the middle. The CDR3 nucleotides are TGTGCCAGCAGCTTAGAGGGGGTCGGTCAGCCCCAGCATTTT. This gives the protein CASSLEGVGQPQHF.

V and J are TRBV5-1 and TRBJ2-7, with TRBD1 matching 7 bases. V shed 2 bases and J 7 bases; nucleotides not matched to a gene: 12. The germline V gene has CDR1 SGHRS and CDR2 YFSETQ. The CDR3 sequence is 15 residues long. The CDR3: CASSFGSYDREEQYF. The DNA for the CDR3 is TGCGCCAGCAGCTTTGGCTCATACGACAGGGAGGAGCAGTACTTC.

This chain connects TRBV7-9 to TRBJ2-5; D is uncertain. The germline V gene has CDR1 SEHNR and CDR2 FQNEAQ (reference sequence). The CDR3 runs 14 residues. Deletions cut 2 bases from V and 1 base from J, with 8 bases between. This CDR3 reads CASSLRQTQETQYF. CDR3 DNA sequence: TGTGCCAGCAGCTTACGACAAACCCAAGAGACCCAGTACTTC.

The CDR3 is CASSKTELAKNIQYF. The CDR3 DNA is TGTGCCAGCAGCAAAACAGAGCTAGCCAAAAACATTCAGTACTTC. The rearrangement uses TRBV7-9 and TRBJ2-4; D gene unclear. Germline CDR1 reads SEHNR; CDR2 reads FQNEAQ (reference sequence). This CDR3 has 15 residues. V was trimmed by 5 bases and J by 0 bases, leaving 11 bases between them.

Note on this clone: This may arise from a read error, as a much more abundant clone is one base away. In this CDR3 the conserved last residue, phenylalanine or tryptophan, is missing, so a read error is likely. This chain links TRBV29-1 with TRBJ1-2; the D is unclear. The germline V gene encodes CDR1 SQVTM and CDR2 ANQGSEA. CDR3 length: 11 amino acids. Trimming took 5 bases from V and 2 from J, leaving 6 bases between them. The CDR3 is CSVSENYGYTL. CDR3 bases: TGCAGCGTTTCTGAGAACTATGGCTACACCCTC.

The J gene is TRBJ2-2, the V gene TRBV14, with a weak D call TRBD1 (6 bases). The length of the CDR3 is 14 residues. Trimming cost V 1 base and J 4 bases, with 7 bases left between them. From germline, CDR1 is SGHDN and CDR2 FVKESK. Here the CDR3 DNA reads TGTGCCAGCAGCCAAGGGGGGCGCACCGGGGAGCTGTTTTTT. This codes for CASSQGGRTGELFF.

A note on this clone: The sample contains more than one DNA sequence encoding this CDR3. The V and J genes are TRBV20-1 and TRBJ1-4; D unclear. CDR1 and CDR2 from the germline V gene are DFQATT and SNEGSKA (reference sequence). V dropped 5 bases and J dropped 5 bases, with 3 bases sitting between them. There are 10 residues in the CDR3. CDR3 protein: CSAANEKLFF. For the CDR3, the DNA is TGCAGTGCTGCGAATGAAAAACTGTTTTTT.

The chain recombines TRBV6-5 with TRBJ2-7; no firm D call. Germline V gene lookup returns CDR1 MNHEY and CDR2 SVGAGI. V lost 6 bases, J lost 6 bases, and 15 bases lay in between. The length of the CDR3 is 13 residues. The CDR3, as DNA: TGTGCCAGCAGCAAGGGCGGTTTCGGCGAGCAGTACTTC. Its translation: CASSKGGFGEQYF.

A word on this clone: This sample also contains other DNA sequences that code for the same CDR3. The chain uses TRBV19 and TRBJ1-5; 7 bases line up with TRBD1. The CDR3 spans 13 residues. J was trimmed by 5 bases and V by 3 bases; bases with no gene match: 1. Germline loops: CDR1 LNHDA, CDR2 SQIVND (reference sequence). The CDR3 bases are TGTGCCAGTAGTATCCAGGGGGATCAGCCCCAGCATTTT. Translating it yields CASSIQGDQPQHF.

The V gene is TRBV30, the J gene TRBJ2-5; the D gene is possibly TRBD1 (7 bases). Trimming took 4 bases from V and 0 from J, leaving 15 bases between them. The germline V gene encodes CDR1 GTSNPN and CDR2 SVGIG (reference sequence). This CDR3 has 15 residues. The CDR3 bases are TGTGCCTGGAAGGGCGGGACAGCGTACCAAGAGACCCAGTACTTC. It is translated as CAWKGGTAYQETQYF.

The chain links TRBV5-1 to TRBJ1-2; the match to TRBD1 covers 11 bases. J was trimmed by 7 bases and V by 3 bases; bases with no gene match: 5. The CDR3 is made up of 14 amino acids. The germline gives CDR1 SGHRS, CDR2 YFSETQ. CDR3 coding DNA: TGCGCCAGCAGCTCTGGACAGGGGGCTCGTGGCTACACCTTC. Residues: CASSSGQGARGYTF.

Concerning this clone: Other DNA sequences within the sample encode an identical CDR3. The rearrangement links TRBV6-6 to TRBJ2-7, with 7 bases matching TRBD1. Germline lookup yields CDR1 MNHNY and CDR2 SVGAGI (reference sequence). This CDR3 has 13 amino acids. V was pared by 6 bases and J by 0 bases, with 2 bases of the junction left unmatched. The CDR3 nucleotides read TGTGCCAGCAGATCAGGGGGCTCCTACGAGCAGTACTTC. This codes for CASRSGGSYEQYF.

The chain is built from TRBV7-2 and TRBJ2-5, with 10 bases that match TRBD2. This CDR3 has 16 amino acids. V shed 4 bases, J shed 2 bases, and the junction held 7 bases outside the gene matches. Germline CDR1 SGHTA, CDR2 FQGNSA. This CDR3 reads CASSWGLASLQETQYF. In DNA, the CDR3 is TGTGCCAGCAGCTGGGGACTAGCGTCCCTTCAAGAGACCCAGTACTTC.

V gene TRBV5-1 combines with J gene TRBJ1-2; tentatively, D is TRBD1 (6 bases). The ends were cut back, 0 bases at V and 0 bases at J, with 9 bases in the middle. The CDR3 is 15 residues long. Germline V gene sequence: CDR1 SGHRS, CDR2 YFSETQ. The CDR3 DNA is TGCGCCAGCAGCTTGGCTGGGGGGCCTAACTATGGCTACACCTTC. It is translated as CASSLAGGPNYGYTF.

As concerns this clone: One end of the junction does not line up with germline, which may come from a read error. Other DNA variants within this sample encode the same CDR3. This chain uses TRBV5-1 with TRBJ2-7; 8 nucleotides match TRBD1. Germline CDR1 and CDR2: SGHRS and YFSETQ. The CDR3 loop spans 14 amino acids. The CDR3 DNA sequence: TGTGCCAGCAGCTTGGGGGACAGGTCCTCTCTAGGGTACTTC. The encoded protein is CASSLGDRSSLGYF. The full variable domain, with the rest looked up from reference TRBV5-1 and TRBJ2-7, is KAGVTQTPRYLIKTRGQQVTLSCSPISGHRSVSWYQQTPGQGLQFLFEYFSETQRNKGNFPGRFSGRQFSNSRSEMNVSTLELGDSALYLCASSLGDRSSLGYFGPGTRLTVT.

A remark on this clone: A much larger clone differs by one base, so this may be a read error. Additional DNA sequences in this sample encode the identical CDR3. This chain joins TRBV15 and TRBJ1-5; D not certain. CDR1 LNHNV and CDR2 YYDKDF come from the germline V gene (reference sequence). CDR3 size: 13 residues. The CDR3: CATGLESNQPQHF. The CDR3 region has the DNA TGCGCCACCGGCCTGGAGAGCAATCAGCCCCAGCATTTT.

V and J are TRBV7-2 and TRBJ2-3; TRBD2 matches 11 bases. J was trimmed by 2 bases and V by 4 bases; bases with no gene match: 5. CDR1 is SGHTA and CDR2 is FQGNSA in the germline V gene. This CDR3 has 16 amino acids. The CDR3 region has the DNA TGTGCCAGCAGCTCGGGGGGACTAGCGGCCACAGATACGCAGTATTTT. This gives the protein CASSSGGLAATDTQYF.

Ten or more counts support this clone. The same CDR3 is also encoded by other DNA sequences in this sample. The V call is TRBV5-1, the J call TRBJ1-1, with TRBD1 matching over 7 bases. The CDR3 extends over 15 amino acids. V was clipped by 3 bases and J by 1 base; unmatched bases: 6. The germline V gene encodes CDR1 SGHRS and CDR2 YFSETQ. CDR3 region: CASSSPGQSNTEAFF. The CDR3 DNA reads TGCGCCAGCAGCTCTCCGGGACAGTCGAACACTGAAGCTTTCTTT.

The V gene is TRBV5-1, the J gene TRBJ2-3; D ambiguous. V shed 0 bases and J shed 0 bases, with 8 bases lying between them. The CDR3 is made up of 15 amino acids. The V gene's germline CDR1 is SGHRS and CDR2 YFSETQ. CDR3 coding DNA: TGCGCCAGCAGCTTGGTTCGTGTGAGCACAGATACGCAGTATTTT. This translates into CASSLVRVSTDTQYF.

This chain connects TRBV11-2 to TRBJ2-1; TRBD1 matches 7 bases. There are 14 residues in the CDR3. Germline lookup yields CDR1 SGHAT and CDR2 FQNNGV. Trimming cost V 8 bases and J 9 bases; bases outside gene matches: 13. The CDR3 DNA is TGTGCCAGCCTCCGGGTCCGACAGGGAATTGAGCAGTTCTTC. This gives the protein CASLRVRQGIEQFF.

The chain uses TRBV7-2 and TRBJ2-2, with TRBD1 identical over 7 bases. This CDR3 spans 15 amino acids. The junction had 11 bases not matched to a gene; V was cut back by 5 bases and J by 8 bases. CDR1 is SGHTA, CDR2 FQGNSA, per germline. CDR3 DNA: TGTGCCAGCAGCCCACCGGGACAGATGTTTGGGGAGCTGTTTTTT. Translated: CASSPPGQMFGELFF. Full variable domain (rest looked up from reference TRBV7-2 and TRBJ2-2): GAGVSQSPSNKVTEKGKDVELRCDPISGHTALYWYRQSLGQGLEFLIYFQGNSAPDKSGLPSDRFSAERTGGSVSTLTIQRTQQEDSAVYLCASSPPGQMFGELFFGEGSRLTVL.

The V call is TRBV9, the J call TRBJ1-2; 9 bases map to TRBD1. J lost 3 bases, V lost 0 bases, and 9 bases had no gene match. In germline, CDR1 is SGDLS, CDR2 YYNGEE. The CDR3 contains 17 residues. CDR3 nucleotides: TGTGCCAGCAGCGTAGTGGGACAGGGAAGTCTACACTATGGCTACACCTTC. Protein sequence: CASSVVGQGSLHYGYTF.

The chain combines TRBV2 with TRBJ2-7; TRBD2 aligns across 7 bases. Unmatched junction bases numbered 8, after V lost 4 bases and J lost 2 bases. Per the germline V gene, CDR1 is SNHLY and CDR2 is FYNNEI. The CDR3 spans 15 residues. The CDR3 reads CASSVVWDYTYEQYF. CDR3 bases: TGTGCCAGCAGTGTGGTCTGGGACTATACCTACGAGCAGTACTTC.

The rearrangement joins TRBV4-1 to TRBJ1-2; 7 bases map to TRBD1. CDR3 length: 18 residues. From germline, CDR1 is MGHRA and CDR2 YSYEKL. V lost 0 bases to trimming and J lost 4 bases; unmatched junction nucleotides: 14. The CDR3 region is CASSQEGIRDSSFYGYTF. The CDR3 DNA sequence: TGCGCCAGCAGCCAAGAAGGGATCCGGGACAGTTCCTTCTATGGCTACACCTTC.

The chain couples TRBV6-6 to TRBJ1-5, with 7 bases matching TRBD1. The V gene's germline CDR1 is MNHNY and CDR2 SVGAGI (reference sequence). V was pared by 0 bases and J by 5 bases, with 7 bases of the junction left unmatched. CDR3 size: 16 residues. CDR3 DNA: TGTGCCAGCAGTTACTCCGAAAGGGGGCTCCATCAGCCCCAGCATTTT. As protein: CASSYSERGLHQPQHF.

The J gene is TRBJ2-2, the V gene TRBV18, with D unclear. Trimming shortened V by 0 bases and J by 1 base, and 6 bases separated the two germline ends. From germline, CDR1 is KGHSH and CDR2 LQKENI. The CDR3 extends over 15 amino acids. In nucleotides, the CDR3 is TGTGCCAGCTCACCACCCGCCAGGAACACCGGGGAGCTGTTTTTT. Translating gives CASSPPARNTGELFF. The full variable domain, with the rest looked up from reference TRBV18 and TRBJ2-2, is NAGVMQNPRHLVRRRGQEARLRCSPMKGHSHVYWYRQLPEEGLKFMVYLQKENIIDESGMPKERFSAEFPKEGPSILRIQQVVRGDSAAYFCASSPPARNTGELFFGEGSRLTVL.

The chain has TRBV6-1 and TRBJ1-2, with 10 bases identical to TRBD1. The CDR3 is made up of 14 amino acids. Trimming took 5 bases from V and 4 from J; bases not matched to a gene: 4. Germline CDR1 and CDR2: MNHNS and SASEGT. This CDR3 reads CASSRTGGIYGYTF. The DNA for the CDR3 is TGTGCCAGCAGTCGGACAGGGGGTATCTATGGCTACACCTTC.

V and J are TRBV30 and TRBJ2-5; D gene ambiguous. Germline CDR1 is GTSNPN and CDR2 is SVGIG (reference sequence). This CDR3 contains 15 residues. The V end was cut by 0 bases, the J end by 5 bases, with 16 bases between. The CDR3 spells CAWSVRAVGRETQYF. The CDR3 DNA follows: TGTGCCTGGAGTGTTAGGGCAGTAGGCCGCGAGACCCAGTACTTC.